The 27 T cell receptor beta chains in this list originate from one sample, sequenced in a study of blood T cell repertoires in COVID-19. Profiled with immunoSEQ multiplex PCR; TCRdb holds only in-frame clones, not every one. The sample lists fewer than 400,000 clones, about 86% occurring once. The specimen was PBMCs or T cells enriched from blood (not recorded which). These receptors all stem from a woman aged 45 to 65 who had recovered from COVID-19.

The rearrangement joins TRBV6-2 or TRBV6-3 to TRBJ1-1; 7 nucleotides agree with TRBD1. Germline CDR1 MNHEY, CDR2 SVGEGT. This CDR3 spans 14 amino acids. Trimming took 6 bases from V and 5 from J; bases not matched to a gene: 9. The CDR3 sequence: CASSPDRARTEAFF. The DNA for the CDR3 is TGTGCCAGCAGCCCAGACAGGGCGAGGACTGAAGCTTTCTTT.

The chain links TRBV11-2 to TRBJ2-5; 12 bases agree with TRBD2. The CDR3 is 14 amino acids. Germline-derived CDR1 and CDR2 are SGHAT and FQNNGV. V lost 5 bases to trimming and J lost 5 bases; unmatched junction nucleotides: 3. The CDR3 DNA follows: TGTGCCAGCAGCGCTAGCGGGGGGGCGGAGACCCAGTACTTC. This encodes CASSASGGAETQYF.

This chain uses TRBV12-3 or TRBV12-4 with TRBJ2-7; D uncertain. Trimming removed 3 bases at V and 0 bases at J, with 6 bases between. The CDR3 consists of 13 residues. The CDR3 region is CASSFQSSYEQYF. The CDR3 bases are TGTGCCAGCAGTTTTCAGTCCTCCTACGAGCAGTACTTC.

The chain recombines TRBV5-1 with TRBJ1-2; D is uncertain. The V gene lost 4 bases and the J gene lost 0 bases, with 13 bases spanning the gap. Germline V gene sequence: CDR1 SGHRS, CDR2 YFSETQ. The CDR3 extends over 15 amino acids. DNA for the CDR3: TGCGCCAGCAGCCAGAGTGACGGAGCTAACTATGGCTACACCTTC. Amino acids: CASSQSDGANYGYTF.

The chain joins TRBV5-6 to TRBJ1-2, with D possibly matching TRBD1 (6 bases). The germline V and J ends were trimmed by 1 base and 8 bases, with 15 bases remaining between them. This CDR3 spans 14 amino acids. The V gene's germline CDR1 is SGHDT and CDR2 YYEEEE. DNA for the CDR3: TGTGCCAGCAGCTTGTCCCAGGGGTTTCGCGGCTACACCTTC. Translation gives CASSLSQGFRGYTF.

The chain carries TRBV5-1 and TRBJ1-2, with D unclear. The CDR3 runs to 13 residues. Germline V gene sequence: CDR1 SGHRS, CDR2 YFSETQ. V lost 2 bases and J 6 bases, leaving 11 bases between the germline ends. The CDR3 sequence: CASSLPGLNGYTF. CDR3 nucleotides: TGCGCCAGCAGCTTACCCGGACTTAATGGCTACACCTTC.

J is TRBJ2-2 and V is TRBV18, with D perhaps matching TRBD1 (6 bases). V dropped 6 bases and J dropped 6 bases, with 17 bases sitting between them. This CDR3 comprises 15 residues. Germline CDR1 KGHSH, CDR2 LQKENI. The CDR3 sequence is CASSRTTGQAGELFF. The CDR3 coding sequence is TGTGCCAGCTCCCGTACGACAGGACAAGCCGGGGAGCTGTTTTTT.

This clone has only one observation. V usage is TRBV9 and J usage is TRBJ1-1, with D maybe TRBD1 (6 bases). CDR1 SGDLS and CDR2 YYNGEE come from the germline V gene. V lost 4 bases to trimming and J lost 3 bases, with 13 bases between them. The CDR3 length is 14 residues. The CDR3 DNA reads TGTGCCAGCAGCCAAAGGGGGTCGGACACTGAAGCTTTCTTT. It yields the protein CASSQRGSDTEAFF.

J is TRBJ2-7 and V is TRBV6-1, with 7 positions matching TRBD2. Germline assignment: CDR1 MNHNS and CDR2 SASEGT. The CDR3 is 14 amino acids. After removal of 6 bases from V and 2 bases from J, the junction contained 7 bases not matched to a gene. CDR3 sequence reads: CASSTIGTTYEQYF. Written as DNA, the CDR3 is TGTGCCAGCAGCACCATTGGGACTACCTACGAGCAGTACTTC.

About this clone itself: Other DNA sequences in this specimen translate into the identical CDR3. The chain uses TRBV5-6 and TRBJ1-3; D ambiguous. This CDR3 has 13 amino acids. Germline CDR1 SGHDT, CDR2 YYEEEE. Trimming removed 1 base at V and 4 bases at J, with 6 bases between. The DNA for the CDR3 is TGTGCCAGCAGCTTGAGCTCCGGAAACACCATATATTTT. Amino acid sequence: CASSLSSGNTIYF.

V and J are TRBV27 and TRBJ2-1, with TRBD2 identical over 9 bases. The CDR3 spans 12 residues. Germline loops: CDR1 MNHEY, CDR2 SMNVEV (reference sequence). Trimming took 5 bases from V and 14 from J; bases not matched to a gene: 7. CDR3 in amino acids: CASSILAGREFF. For the CDR3, the DNA is TGTGCCAGCAGTATCCTAGCGGGGCGGGAGTTCTTC.

This chain joins TRBV6-5 and TRBJ1-5, with D tentatively TRBD1 (6 bases). Trimming left V 7 bases short and J 9 bases short, with 16 bases between. This CDR3 is built from 13 residues. Per the germline V gene, CDR1 is MNHEY and CDR2 is SVGAGI. CDR3 nucleotide sequence: TGTGCCAGCACATCTCAGGGGTGGATGCCCCAGCATTTT. This codes for CASTSQGWMPQHF.

J is TRBJ2-7 and V is TRBV6-5; 7 nucleotides agree with TRBD1. The V and J ends lost 6 bases and 0 bases, in that order; junction bases with no gene match: 8. CDR3 length: 15 amino acids. Germline assignment: CDR1 MNHEY and CDR2 SVGAGI. The CDR3 coding sequence is TGTGCCAGCAGCCTGACAGGGTGGAGCTCCTACGAGCAGTACTTC. Translating gives CASSLTGWSSYEQYF.

The chain links TRBV6-5 to TRBJ1-4; perhaps TRBD1 as D (6 bases). Germline lookup yields CDR1 MNHEY and CDR2 SVGAGI. V lost 4 bases and J lost 15, with 15 bases in between. The CDR3 spans 12 residues. Here the CDR3 reads CASSSQGFGMFF. The CDR3 DNA is TGTGCCAGCAGTTCACAGGGTTTCGGGATGTTTTTT.

This clone was recorded once. The chain combines TRBV5-4 with TRBJ2-1; the match to TRBD1 covers 8 bases. Germline V gene lookup returns CDR1 SGHNT and CDR2 YYREEE (reference sequence). The CDR3 runs to 17 residues. After removal of 3 bases from V and 0 bases from J, the junction contained 8 bases not matched to a gene. The CDR3 sequence is CASSSDREWGSYNEQFF. The DNA for the CDR3 is TGTGCCAGCAGCTCGGACAGGGAGTGGGGCTCCTACAATGAGCAGTTCTTC.

The chain carries TRBV28 and TRBJ1-2; unclear D gene. V lost 2 bases, J lost 4 bases, and 8 bases lay in between. The length of the CDR3 is 13 residues. Germline CDR1 and CDR2: MDHEN and SYDVKM. The CDR3 loop reads CASSLRSGYGYTF. The DNA for the CDR3 is TGTGCCAGCAGTTTACGCAGCGGCTATGGCTACACCTTC.

V usage is TRBV9 and J usage is TRBJ2-7, with 10 positions matching TRBD1. Losses at the gene ends were 0 bases for V and 6 bases for J; bases not matched to a gene: 12. CDR1 and CDR2 from the germline V gene are SGDLS and YYNGEE. This CDR3 has 17 amino acids. CDR3 sequence reads: CASSVATEETGGGEQYF. DNA for the CDR3: TGTGCCAGCAGCGTAGCTACGGAGGAGACAGGGGGCGGCGAGCAGTACTTC.

V is TRBV19 and J is TRBJ1-2; 7 bases map to TRBD1. The CDR3 totals 13 residues. The germline CDR1 and CDR2 sequences are LNHDA and SQIVND (reference sequence). J was trimmed by 5 bases and V by 8 bases; bases with no gene match: 8. The DNA for the CDR3 is TGTGCCAGTTCGACAGGGTCGGGGTATGGCTACACCTTC. Translated: CASSTGSGYGYTF.

This chain connects TRBV30 to TRBJ2-7, with a possible D match to TRBD1 (5 bases). The CDR3 length is 12 residues. Trimming took off 5 bases at V and 3 bases at J, with 11 bases between the two ends. Per the germline V gene, CDR1 is GTSNPN and CDR2 is SVGIG (reference sequence). CDR3 loop: CAWGPGLYEQYF. The CDR3, as DNA: TGTGCCTGGGGCCCAGGGCTCTACGAGCAGTACTTC. The variable domain in full, completed from reference TRBV30 and TRBJ2-7, reads SQTIHQWPATLVQPVGSPLSLECTVEGTSNPNLYWYRQAAGRGLQLLFYSVGIGQISSEVPQNLSASRPQDRQFILSSKKLLLSDSGFYLCAWGPGLYEQYFGPGTRLTVT.

V and J are TRBV29-1 and TRBJ2-5; the D is unclear. This CDR3 is built from 12 residues. The germline gives CDR1 SQVTM, CDR2 ANQGSEA. V was cut by 3 bases and J by 2 bases, with 7 bases left in between. The CDR3 DNA reads as TGCAGCGTTGATAGTTCTCAAGAGACCCAGTACTTC. Its translation: CSVDSSQETQYF.

This chain's CDR3 is CASSYDWGGEQETQYF. The CDR3 DNA reads TGTGCCAGCAGTTACGATTGGGGGGGGGAACAAGAGACCCAGTACTTC. The chain combines TRBV6-2 or TRBV6-3 with TRBJ2-5; the match to TRBD2 covers 7 bases. Germline V CDR1 and CDR2: MNHEY, SVGEGT. The length of the CDR3 is 16 residues. J lost 2 bases, V lost 2 bases, and 8 bases had no gene match.

The CDR3 sequence is CASSTGQGAIGGTEAFF. The CDR3 nucleotides read TGTGCCAGCAGTACGGGACAGGGGGCAATCGGCGGGACTGAAGCTTTCTTT. The chain has TRBV2 and TRBJ1-1, with 12 bases matching TRBD1. V was clipped by 5 bases and J by 5 bases; unmatched bases: 12. The length of the CDR3 is 17 residues. Germline V lookup: CDR1 SNHLY, CDR2 FYNNEI.

The chain recombines TRBV5-1 with TRBJ2-5, with D maybe TRBD2 (6 bases). CDR1 is SGHRS and CDR2 is YFSETQ in the germline V gene. The CDR3 spans 14 residues. The germline V and J ends were trimmed by 5 bases and 4 bases, with 15 bases remaining between them. Written as DNA, the CDR3 is TGCGCCAGCAGGCCTGGGGGGACCCGAGAGACCCAGTACTTC. Translating it yields CASRPGGTRETQYF.

The chain carries TRBV2 and TRBJ1-2; 8 positions agree with TRBD1. Germline V lookup: CDR1 SNHLY, CDR2 FYNNEI. The CDR3 length is 13 residues. V trimming: 4 bases; J trimming: 4 bases; junction bases outside the gene matches: 2. Here the CDR3 DNA reads TGTGCCAGCAGTGGGGGACAGGTCTATGGCTACACCTTC. Amino acids: CASSGGQVYGYTF.

This chain uses TRBV30 with TRBJ1-2; a weak D match, TRBD1 (5 bases). The germline V gene has CDR1 GTSNPN and CDR2 SVGIG (reference sequence). This CDR3 has 15 residues. The V end lost 1 base, the J end lost 2 bases, and 14 bases lay between the germline ends. This CDR3 reads CAWSGAGGGNYGYTF. CDR3 DNA sequence: TGTGCCTGGAGTGGAGCTGGGGGGGGGAACTATGGCTACACCTTC.

V gene TRBV18 combines with J gene TRBJ2-1; 9 positions agree with TRBD2. CDR1 and CDR2 (germline): KGHSH, LQKENI. J was trimmed by 10 bases and V by 2 bases; bases with no gene match: 9. The CDR3 contains 15 residues. CDR3 amino acids: CASSPTAGGLYEQFF. The CDR3 nucleotides are TGTGCCAGCTCACCAACGGCGGGGGGGCTGTACGAGCAGTTCTTC.

The chain has TRBV28 and TRBJ1-5; tentatively, D is TRBD1 (6 bases). V dropped 5 bases and J dropped 4 bases, with 12 bases sitting between them. The CDR3 contains 14 residues. CDR1 is MDHEN, CDR2 SYDVKM, per germline. The CDR3 sequence: CASSLDRRNQPQHF. CDR3 sequence (DNA): TGTGCCAGCAGTCTAGACAGGAGAAATCAGCCCCAGCATTTT. Full variable domain (missing parts from reference TRBV28 and TRBJ1-5): DVKVTQSSRYLVKRTGEKVFLECVQDMDHENMFWYRQDPGLGLRLIYFSYDVKMKEKGDIPEGYSVSREKKERFSLILESASTNQTSMYLCASSLDRRNQPQHFGDGTRLSIL.